The clone carrying this TCR beta chain was observed a few times. This sample is part of a study of blood T cell repertoires in COVID-19. About the research overall: There were acute and convalescent COVID-19 samples, and they came from the United States, Italy and Spain. T cells, B-cell-depleted T cells, or PBMCs supplied cDNA or gDNA.

Original processing methods: Cell counts per sample came from amplifying reference gene primers. Assay used: immunoSEQ multiplex PCR; TCRdb lists only in-frame clones, some missing. V, J and clone size were drawn from that table, and D and trimming were deduced from the DNA. The sample consists of 55,000 to 80,000 clones, over 85% of them appearing once. The germline V gene has CDR1 SEHNR and CDR2 FQNEAQ (reference sequence). V was cut by 2 bases and J by 3 bases, with 14 bases left in between. This CDR3 spans 16 amino acids. The sequence was collected from a human donor in a cohort sampled during active COVID-19. Sequencing was carried out using peripheral blood. V and J are TRBV7-9 and TRBJ2-1, with D perhaps matching TRBD1 (6 bases). The CDR3 here is CASSLSGTLNYNEQFF. In nucleotides, the CDR3 is TGTGCCAGCAGCTTATCGGGGACATTGAACTACAATGAGCAGTTCTTC.